This passage covers 8 T cell receptor beta chains from one sample sequenced in a study of T cell clonality in common variable immunodeficiency. General study points: Reportedly, TCR beta sequences from common variable immunodeficiency showed fewer deletions and N-nucleotide insertions.

Measured with immunoSEQ multiplex PCR; TCRdb has only the in-frame clones, and not every one. The sample shows roughly 30,000 clones, none of them appearing just once. Their cognate antigens are unknown. The sequenced sample was peripheral blood mononuclear cells. The receptor source for this set is a human donor with common variable immunodeficiency.

This clone rates as medium-sized. The CDR3 end lies 3 residues beyond the end of the read and is filled in from the germline J gene. This sample includes further DNA sequences coding for the same CDR3. V is TRBV18 and J is TRBJ1-1; D gene uncertain. Trimming pared 4 bases from V and 3 bases from J, leaving 9 bases between. This CDR3 has 13 residues. Germline V lookup: CDR1 KGHSH, CDR2 LQKENI. CDR3 protein: CASSLRSDTEAFF. The DNA read from the CDR3 is TGTGCCAGCTCACTACGGTCTGACACTGAA. The variable domain in full, completed from reference TRBV18 and TRBJ1-1, reads NAGVMQNPRHLVRRRGQEARLRCSPMKGHSHVYWYRQLPEEGLKFMVYLQKENIIDESGMPKERFSAEFPKEGPSILRIQQVVRGDSAAYFCASSLRSDTEAFFGQGTRLTVV.

A few counts support this clone. Sequencing ends 3 residues short of the CDR3 end; the germline J gene provides the rest. The rearrangement uses TRBV5-1 and TRBJ2-2; possibly TRBD2 for D (6 bases). CDR1 SGHRS and CDR2 YFSETQ come from the germline V gene. CDR3 length: 15 residues. Trimming removed 6 bases at V and 1 base at J, with 13 bases between. CDR3 DNA, as far as it was read: TGCGCCAGCACCGTAGCGGCGGAGAACACCGGGGAG. It yields the protein CASTVAAENTGE. The CDR3, in full, reads CASTVAAENTGELFF.

Of note for this clone: The CDR3 extends 3 residues past the end of the read, so its final part is completed from the germline J gene. In the same sample, other DNA sequences code for this CDR3. The rearrangement uses TRBV7-9 and TRBJ2-7, with 7 positions matching TRBD2. This CDR3 has 14 amino acids. The germline CDR1 and CDR2 sequences are SEHNR and FQNEAQ (reference sequence). V gave up 5 bases and J gave up 0 bases; unmatched junction bases: 4. The CDR3 here is CASSRGDRSYEQYF. The DNA read from the CDR3 is TGTGCCAGCAGCCGGGGGGACCGCTCCTACGAG.

In this sample, this clone turned up many times. The read ends 3 residues early relative to the CDR3; the germline J gene fills the gap. The genes are TRBV5-1 and TRBJ1-1; 8 nucleotides align to TRBD1. The CDR3 is 14 amino acids. Germline V gives CDR1 SGHRS, CDR2 YFSETQ. Trimming at V came to 3 bases and at J to 5 bases, leaving 6 bases not matched to a gene. The DNA read from the CDR3 is TGCGCCAGCAGCTCCCGGACAGGGCAAACTGAA. Translating gives CASSSRTGQTE. The CDR3, in full, reads CASSSRTGQTEAFF.

This clone was detected only a few times. Incomplete CDR3 DNA: TGTGCCAGCAGCCAAACGGGTCAGAGCGGGGAG. It translates to CASSQTGQSGE. The CDR3 in full is CASSQTGQSGELFF. V and J are TRBV7-6 and TRBJ2-2; unclear D gene. The read ends 3 residues shy of where the CDR3 ends; the end is completed using the germline J gene. Germline V gene sequence: CDR1 SGHVS, CDR2 FNYEAQ. The V and J ends lost 5 bases and 7 bases respectively, with 14 bases between them. The CDR3 has 14 amino acids.

Turning to this clone: The read terminates 3 residues before the CDR3 end, so the remaining end is supplied by the germline J gene. The V and J genes are TRBV18 and TRBJ2-1, with 9 bases identical to TRBD2. V trimming: 6 bases; J trimming: 7 bases; junction bases outside the gene matches: 13. Germline CDR1 is KGHSH and CDR2 is LQKENI. This CDR3 region has 16 residues. This CDR3 is CASSPREAGGRNEQFF. The part of the CDR3 DNA that was read is TGTGCCAGCTCGCCGCGGGAAGCGGGGGGAAGGAATGAG.

Notes on this clone: The CDR3 extends 3 residues past the end of the read, so its final part is completed from the germline J gene. V gene TRBV30 combines with J gene TRBJ2-2; tentatively, D is TRBD1 (6 bases). This CDR3 has 12 amino acids. Trimming left V 4 bases short and J 3 bases short, with 6 bases between. Germline V gene sequence: CDR1 GTSNPN, CDR2 SVGIG (reference sequence). The CDR3 DNA, read in part, is TGTGCCTGGAACAGGGACACCGGGGAG. Protein product: CAWNRDTGE. The whole CDR3 sequence is CAWNRDTGELFF.

In this sample, this clone turned up many times. The CDR3 end is not reached by the read, which stops 3 residues before it; the germline J gene fills it in. This sequence joins TRBV5-1 and TRBJ2-2, with D unclear. Trimming removed 4 bases at V and 4 bases at J, with 11 bases between. In germline, CDR1 is SGHRS, CDR2 YFSETQ. CDR3 length: 14 residues. CDR3 region: CASSDLGITGELFF. CDR3 DNA (partial): TGCGCCAGCAGCGACCTAGGTATCACCGGGGAG.